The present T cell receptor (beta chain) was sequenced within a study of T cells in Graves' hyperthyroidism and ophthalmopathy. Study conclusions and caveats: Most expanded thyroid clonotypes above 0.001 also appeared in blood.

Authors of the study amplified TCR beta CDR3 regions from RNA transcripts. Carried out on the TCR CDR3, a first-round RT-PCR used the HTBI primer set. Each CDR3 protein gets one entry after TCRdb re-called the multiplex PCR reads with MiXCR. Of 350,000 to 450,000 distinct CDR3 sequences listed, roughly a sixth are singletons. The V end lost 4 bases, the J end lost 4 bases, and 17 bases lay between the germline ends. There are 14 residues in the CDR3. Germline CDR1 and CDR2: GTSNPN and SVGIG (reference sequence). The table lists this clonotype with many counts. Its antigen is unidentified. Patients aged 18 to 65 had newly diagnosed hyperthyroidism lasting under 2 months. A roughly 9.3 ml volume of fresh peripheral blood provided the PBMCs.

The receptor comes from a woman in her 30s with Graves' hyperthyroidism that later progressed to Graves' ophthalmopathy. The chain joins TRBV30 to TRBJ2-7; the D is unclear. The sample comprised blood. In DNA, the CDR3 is TGTGCCTGGACCCGTCGCTTCGACCCATACGAGCAGTACTTC. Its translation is CAWTRRFDPYEQYF.